These 7 T cell receptor beta chains share one sample of origin, sequenced in a study of radiation and T cells in renal cell carcinoma. Clones were sequenced by immunoSEQ multiplex PCR, and TCRdb holds only the in-frame ones, with some missing. This table holds some 150,000 clones, 87% found once. Documented time point: blood 2 weeks post-SBRT. This sample's treatment: 15 Gy SBRT to primary tumor, nephrectomy 4 weeks later. The starting material was blood, obtained from a patient whose treatment included radiotherapy and nephrectomy. Source of these receptors: a woman aged 45-60 years with renal cell carcinoma.

V is TRBV19 and J is TRBJ2-2, with a possible D match to TRBD2 (6 bases). The CDR3 consists of 14 residues. V was shortened by 9 bases and J by 3 bases, with 14 bases between the two germline ends. Germline-derived CDR1 and CDR2 are LNHDA and SQIVND (reference sequence). As DNA, the CDR3 is TGTGCCAGCCACCTCCAGCGGGACACCGGGGAGCTGTTTTTT. Translating it yields CASHLQRDTGELFF.

The chain carries TRBV29-1 and TRBJ2-5, with 8 nucleotides matching TRBD1. The DNA end lines up better with TRBJ2-7; the J call may be wrong. CDR3 length equals 12 residues. Germline CDR1 reads SQVTM; CDR2 reads ANQGSEA. The CDR3 here is CSARTGSSEQYF. The DNA of the CDR3 is TGCAGCGCCAGGACAGGGTCGAGCGAGCAGTACTTC.

The chain joins TRBV6-1 to TRBJ1-5; D remains unclear. Germline CDR1 is MNHNS and CDR2 is SASEGT. The CDR3 spans 15 residues. Trimming removed 0 bases at V and 7 bases at J, with 13 bases between. The CDR3 bases are TGTGCCAGCAGTGAAGCGCTAGGCTCCGGACAGCCCCAGCATTTT. As protein: CASSEALGSGQPQHF.

The genes are TRBV5-1 and TRBJ1-2, with a tentative D call TRBD1 (6 bases). CDR1 is SGHRS and CDR2 is YFSETQ in the germline V gene. V was cut by 2 bases and J by 8 bases, with 13 bases left in between. This CDR3 contains 13 residues. As DNA, the CDR3 is TGCGCCAGCAGCTTACAGGGAGGACGCGGCTACACCTTC. It yields the protein CASSLQGGRGYTF.

The chain couples TRBV5-1 to TRBJ1-6; tentative D call: TRBD1 (6 bases). Between the trimmed V and J ends, which lost 0 bases and 8 bases, there was a span of 6 bases. The CDR3 has 13 residues. Germline-derived CDR1 and CDR2 are SGHRS and YFSETQ. DNA of the CDR3: TGCGCCAGCAGCTTGGACAGGGATTCACCCCTCCACTTT. Its protein is CASSLDRDSPLHF. The full variable domain, its missing parts supplied by reference TRBV5-1 and TRBJ1-6, is KAGVTQTPRYLIKTRGQQVTLSCSPISGHRSVSWYQQTPGQGLQFLFEYFSETQRNKGNFPGRFSGRQFSNSRSEMNVSTLELGDSALYLCASSLDRDSPLHFGNGTRLTVT.

This chain uses TRBV5-1 with TRBJ1-4; 9 positions agree with TRBD1. V was pared by 4 bases and J by 3 bases, with 10 bases of the junction left unmatched. This CDR3 region has 17 residues. The germline gives CDR1 SGHRS, CDR2 YFSETQ. The DNA of the CDR3 is TGCGCCAGCAGCCCCCAAATCCGACAGGGGGCTAATGAAAAACTGTTTTTT. Its translation is CASSPQIRQGANEKLFF.

This rearrangement joins TRBV19 to TRBJ2-1; D is perhaps TRBD2 (6 bases). There are 14 residues in the CDR3. Germline V gene lookup returns CDR1 LNHDA and CDR2 SQIVND (reference sequence). Deletions cut 8 bases from V and 5 bases from J, with 16 bases between. CDR3 coding DNA: TGTGCCAGTTCTCTAGCGAATTTCCACAATGAGCAGTTCTTC. Translating gives CASSLANFHNEQFF.